A selection of T cell receptor beta chains follows, all from one sample in a study of cytomegalovirus exposure and HLA in healthy donors. Produced via immunoSEQ multiplex PCR; TCRdb's table is partial and in-frame only. The sample has fewer than 90,000 clones, 78% seen once. Material for sequencing was PBMCs. The receptors here all came from a male donor in good health and CMV-seropositive. The CDR3 runs from the conserved cysteine through the conserved F or W. The order of the fields is clone size, J gene, CDR3 length, V gene, D gene, CDR3 protein, CDR3 DNA. A D gene is named only where the DNA matches it firmly. Where a row states a size, it is once, few, many or the class of an expanded clone; other rows omit it.

clone_size: NA
j_call: TRBJ2-3
cdr3_length: 12
v_call: TRBV11-3
d_call: NA
cdr3_aa: CASSQGWDTQYF
cdr3_nt: TGTGCCAGCAGCCAGGGGTGGGATACGCAGTATTTT

clone_size: NA
j_call: TRBJ1-2
cdr3_length: 14
v_call: TRBV28
d_call: TRBD1
cdr3_aa: CASTTRGRIYGYTF
cdr3_nt: TGTGCCAGCACCACCAGGGGGCGCATCTATGGCTACACCTTC

clone_size: NA
j_call: TRBJ1-4
cdr3_length: 14
v_call: TRBV27
d_call: TRBD1
cdr3_aa: CASSQPGGSEKLFF
cdr3_nt: TGTGCCAGCAGCCAACCAGGGGGGTCTGAAAAACTGTTTTTT

clone_size: NA
j_call: TRBJ2-5
cdr3_length: 12
v_call: TRBV7-2
d_call: NA
cdr3_aa: CASSHGGETQYF
cdr3_nt: TGTGCCAGCAGCCATGGGGGGGAGACCCAGTACTTC

clone_size: few
j_call: TRBJ2-1
cdr3_length: 14
v_call: TRBV7-3
d_call: NA
cdr3_aa: CASSRARTANEQFF
cdr3_nt: TGTGCCAGCAGTCGCGCGAGGACAGCGAATGAGCAGTTCTTC

clone_size: NA
j_call: TRBJ2-7
cdr3_length: 17
v_call: TRBV14
d_call: TRBD2
cdr3_aa: CASSQEGRGLVSIEQYF
cdr3_nt: TGTGCCAGCAGCCAAGAAGGTCGAGGACTAGTCTCCATCGAGCAGTACTTC

clone_size: NA
j_call: TRBJ2-3
cdr3_length: 15
v_call: TRBV30
d_call: NA
cdr3_aa: CAWVSRAGITDTQYF
cdr3_nt: TGTGCCTGGGTATCTAGAGCGGGCATCACAGATACGCAGTATTTT

clone_size: NA
j_call: TRBJ2-3
cdr3_length: 13
v_call: TRBV7-9
d_call: TRBD1
cdr3_aa: CASSRQGKDTQYF
cdr3_nt: TGTGCCAGCAGCCGACAGGGAAAGGATACGCAGTATTTT

clone_size: once
j_call: TRBJ2-5
cdr3_length: 14
v_call: TRBV5-1
d_call: TRBD2
cdr3_aa: CASSLVGTKETQYF
cdr3_nt: TGCGCCAGCAGCTTGGTTGGGACTAAAGAGACCCAGTACTTC

clone_size: NA
j_call: TRBJ2-1
cdr3_length: 14
v_call: TRBV7-7
d_call: NA
cdr3_aa: CASSSSTQGTEQFF
cdr3_nt: TGTGCCAGCAGCTCCTCCACCCAGGGGACTGAGCAGTTCTTC

clone_size: few
j_call: TRBJ2-7
cdr3_length: 14
v_call: TRBV2
d_call: NA
cdr3_aa: CASSENGRPLEQYF
cdr3_nt: TGTGCCAGCAGTGAAAACGGTCGCCCTCTCGAGCAGTACTTC

clone_size: NA
j_call: TRBJ1-1
cdr3_length: 13
v_call: TRBV2
d_call: NA
cdr3_aa: CASSEGGTTEAFF
cdr3_nt: TGTGCCAGCAGTGAAGGGGGCACCACTGAAGCTTTCTTT

clone_size: NA
j_call: TRBJ2-1
cdr3_length: 13
v_call: TRBV5-4
d_call: NA
cdr3_aa: CASSFPDSLEQFF
cdr3_nt: TGTGCCAGCAGCTTTCCAGACTCTCTTGAGCAGTTCTTC

clone_size: NA
j_call: TRBJ1-1
cdr3_length: 14
v_call: TRBV2
d_call: NA
cdr3_aa: CASSVPGRGTEAFF
cdr3_nt: TGTGCCAGCAGTGTGCCAGGGAGGGGCACTGAAGCTTTCTTT